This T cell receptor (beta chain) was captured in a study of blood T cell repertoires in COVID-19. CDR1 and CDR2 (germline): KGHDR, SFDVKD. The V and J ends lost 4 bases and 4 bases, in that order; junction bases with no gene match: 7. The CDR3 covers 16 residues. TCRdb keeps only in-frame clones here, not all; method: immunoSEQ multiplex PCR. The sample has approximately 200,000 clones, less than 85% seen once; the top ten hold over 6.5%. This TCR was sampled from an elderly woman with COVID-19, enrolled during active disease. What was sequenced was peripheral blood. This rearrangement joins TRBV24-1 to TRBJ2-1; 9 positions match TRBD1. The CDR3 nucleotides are TGTGCCACCAGTGACAAACAGGGGGCGGCATACAATGAGCAGTTCTTC. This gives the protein CATSDKQGAAYNEQFF.